The 15 T cell receptor beta chains below all came from one sample that was sequenced in a study of CD8 T cells in ankylosing spondylitis. Study-level results: Blood of patients with ankylosing spondylitis appeared to be characterized by a TCR beta motif of several highly homologous variants.

Their recognized antigens are unknown. One entry per CDR3 protein results from TCRdb running MiXCR on the 5' RACE reads. Seen here are under 550,000 distinct CDR3 sequences, roughly 26% observed once, and the top ten hold about 0.89%. Sequencing was done on a sample of blood, either unsorted or a sorted T cell fraction (not recorded which). Receptors originate from a male donor with ankylosing spondylitis.

This CDR3 is CSARLAGSVDTQYF. CDR3 sequence (DNA): TGCAGCGCGCGACTAGCGGGGTCGGTAGATACGCAGTATTTT. V gene TRBV29-1 combines with J gene TRBJ2-3; 11 nucleotides align to TRBD2. The V segment lost 7 bases and the J segment 5 bases; nucleotides outside the gene matches: 8. The CDR3 consists of 14 residues. The germline CDR1 and CDR2 sequences are SQVTM and ANQGSEA.

This clonotype was detected a few times. The chain employs TRBV11-2 and TRBJ1-1; D gene unclear. This CDR3 region has 14 residues. The V end lost 3 bases, the J end lost 3 bases, and 11 bases lay between the germline ends. Germline V gene lookup returns CDR1 SGHAT and CDR2 FQNNGV. The CDR3 DNA is TGTGCCAGCAGCTTGGGCAGGTATGACACTGAAGCTTTCTTT. Its protein product is CASSLGRYDTEAFF.

The J gene is TRBJ1-5, the V gene TRBV30; D unresolved. Trimming shortened V by 1 base and J by 4 bases, and 5 bases separated the two germline ends. CDR3 length equals 12 residues. The V gene's germline CDR1 is GTSNPN and CDR2 SVGIG (reference sequence). The CDR3 sequence: CAWSEKNQPQHF. The CDR3 nucleotides are TGTGCCTGGAGTGAGAAGAATCAGCCCCAGCATTTT.

This clonotype has just a few counts. J is TRBJ1-6 and V is TRBV5-1, with a weak D call TRBD1 (6 bases). Germline CDR1 is SGHRS and CDR2 is YFSETQ. The CDR3 is 17 amino acids. V lost 4 bases to trimming and J lost 5 bases, with 19 bases between them. The CDR3 loop is CASSTFPTGLDNSPLHF. The CDR3 bases are TGCGCCAGCAGCACTTTCCCGACAGGCTTAGATAATTCACCCCTCCACTTT.

This clonotype was counted between two and nine times. The V gene is TRBV5-1, the J gene TRBJ2-3; D not resolved. CDR1 is SGHRS and CDR2 is YFSETQ in the germline V gene. The germline V and J ends were trimmed by 4 bases and 2 bases, with 11 bases remaining between them. This CDR3 is built from 14 residues. In nucleotides, the CDR3 is TGCGCCAGCAGCCTCACGACTGACACAGATACGCAGTATTTT. Protein product: CASSLTTDTDTQYF. The entire variable domain, with the rest obtained from reference TRBV5-1 and TRBJ2-3, is as follows: KAGVTQTPRYLIKTRGQQVTLSCSPISGHRSVSWYQQTPGQGLQFLFEYFSETQRNKGNFPGRFSGRQFSNSRSEMNVSTLELGDSALYLCASSLTTDTDTQYFGPGTRLTVL.

The sample holds one count of this clonotype. V usage is TRBV10-2 and J usage is TRBJ1-4; D is perhaps TRBD1 (5 bases). The germline V gene encodes CDR1 WSHSY and CDR2 SAAADI. This CDR3 region has 15 residues. V lost 4 bases and J 7 bases, leaving 16 bases between the germline ends. CDR3 amino acids: CASSVHSGEGEKLFF. The CDR3 DNA follows: TGCGCCAGCAGTGTCCACTCGGGGGAGGGTGAAAAACTGTTTTTT.

The gene calls are TRBV29-1 and TRBJ2-7; 11 bases align to TRBD1. Germline V lookup: CDR1 SQVTM, CDR2 ANQGSEA. This CDR3 contains 14 residues. Trimming cost V 7 bases and J 3 bases; bases outside gene matches: 8. The CDR3 DNA follows: TGCAGCGCCACGGGACAGGGGGTCTTCTACGAGCAGTACTTC. Translated, it gives CSATGQGVFYEQYF.

V gene TRBV5-1 combines with J gene TRBJ1-4; 8 nucleotides line up with TRBD1. The CDR3 has 14 residues. J lost 5 bases, V lost 4 bases, and 4 bases had no gene match. Per germline, CDR1 SGHRS and CDR2 YFSETQ. In DNA form, the CDR3 reads TGCGCCAGCAGCGTGACAGGGGAGAATGAAAAACTGTTTTTT. Translating gives CASSVTGENEKLFF.

The V call is TRBV5-1, the J call TRBJ1-2; no reliable D call. Germline V gene data show CDR1 as SGHRS and CDR2 as YFSETQ. With 0 bases removed from V and 7 bases from J, the gap between germline ends came to 10 bases. CDR3 length: 13 residues. CDR3 DNA sequence: TGCGCCAGCAGCTTGGCTGGTTTTGGTGGCTACACCTTC. Protein product: CASSLAGFGGYTF. Drawing the rest from reference TRBV5-1 and TRBJ1-2, the complete variable domain is KAGVTQTPRYLIKTRGQQVTLSCSPISGHRSVSWYQQTPGQGLQFLFEYFSETQRNKGNFPGRFSGRQFSNSRSEMNVSTLELGDSALYLCASSLAGFGGYTFGSGTRLTVV.

This chain uses TRBV10-3 with TRBJ2-1, with D possibly being TRBD1 (5 bases). The germline V and J ends were trimmed by 10 bases and 10 bases, with 17 bases remaining between them. This CDR3 spans 12 amino acids. CDR1 is ENHRY, CDR2 SYGVKD, per germline. DNA of the CDR3: TGTGCCACCCAACTGGGGCAGGGAGAGCAGTTCTTC. It is translated as CATQLGQGEQFF.

The CDR3, as DNA: TGCAGCGTTTCAGGGCGCTCTGGGGCCAACGTCCTGACTTTC. This codes for CSVSGRSGANVLTF. This sequence joins TRBV29-1 and TRBJ2-6; D perhaps matches TRBD1 (5 bases). V was shortened by 5 bases and J by 0 bases, with 8 bases between the two germline ends. Germline assignment: CDR1 SQVTM and CDR2 ANQGSEA. The CDR3 has 14 residues.

This clonotype was counted a few times. This chain connects TRBV7-2 to TRBJ2-4; D call uncertain. The CDR3 totals 13 residues. Trimming cost V 5 bases and J 7 bases, with 12 bases left between them. Germline-derived CDR1 and CDR2 are SGHTA and FQGNSA. In DNA form, the CDR3 reads TGTGCCAGCAGCCTAAACCCGAACAACATTCAGTACTTC. Translation gives CASSLNPNNIQYF.

This clonotype was seen only a few times. The chain recombines TRBV11-2 with TRBJ1-1, with D unresolved. Germline CDR1 and CDR2: SGHAT and FQNNGV. This CDR3 is built from 11 residues. V was clipped by 4 bases and J by 11 bases, with 11 bases between them. The CDR3 is CASSSSLEAFF. In DNA, the CDR3 is TGTGCCAGCAGCTCCTCTCTCGAGGCTTTCTTT.

The gene calls are TRBV29-1 and TRBJ1-5; 8 nucleotides agree with TRBD1. Germline V lookup: CDR1 SQVTM, CDR2 ANQGSEA. With V trimmed by 4 bases and J by 3 bases, 5 bases remained unmatched. CDR3 length: 14 amino acids. DNA of the CDR3: TGCAGCGTTGCCGGGACAGGACTCAATCAGCCCCAGCATTTT. This gives the protein CSVAGTGLNQPQHF.

The table lists this clonotype with a few counts. The rearrangement uses TRBV15 and TRBJ2-6; D not resolved. The germline gives CDR1 LNHNV, CDR2 YYDKDF (reference sequence). Deletions cut 0 bases from V and 0 bases from J, with 9 bases between. The CDR3 sequence is 17 residues long. DNA of the CDR3: TGTGCCACCAGCAGAGATGTTCGGACCTCTGGGGCCAACGTCCTGACTTTC. It encodes CATSRDVRTSGANVLTF.